This is a list of T cell receptor beta chains from one sample in a study of cytomegalovirus exposure and HLA in healthy donors. Profiled with immunoSEQ multiplex PCR; TCRdb holds only in-frame clones, not every one. In the table there are 90,000 to 100,000 clones, less than 9.5% of which are singletons. Source material: PBMCs. The receptors originated from a man between 45 and 60 years old in good health and CMV-seropositive. Both conserved end residues are part of each CDR3.

v_call,cdr3_aa
TRBV11-2,CASSPRRGDYNEQFF
TRBV27,CASSWGQGISGRAETQYF
TRBV7-9,CASSLWAGLTGELFF
TRBV4-3,CASSQQLEDTQYF
TRBV7-2,CASSLVREEQYF
TRBV29-1,CSVGEQTNQPQHF
TRBV18,CASSPGAGGKYEQYF
TRBV6-4,CASRPSPSGGYGYTF
TRBV27,CASTVGGNSFNEQFF
TRBV29-1,CSVELAANYEQYF
TRBV28,CASSEGETYGPTDTQYF
TRBV18,CASSPKQGVQPQHF
TRBV30,CAFDRFMNTEAFF
TRBV19,CASSRGQGRTKGKLFF
TRBV18,CASSGGNPRNNEQFF
TRBV10-3,CAISGLAGLQYF
TRBV7-8,CASSTGSPYQETQYF
TRBV7-2,CASSLGFAGGEETQYF
TRBV4-3,CASSQDFPPRTGELFF
TRBV7-9,CASSLVLQGNGKLFF
TRBV28,CASSSQGAEQYF
TRBV4-1,CASSQVDPGTYEQYF
TRBV7-3,CASSPTGGQGGYTF
TRBV5-1,CASAPGEVTYGYTF
TRBV29-1,CSVDEGNEQFF
TRBV2,CASSDPTGAYEQYF
TRBV18,CASSPREGAHSTEAFF
TRBV27,CASSRKLANLAGIYNEQFF
TRBV7-2,CASSTRQGGFTEAFF
TRBV29-1,CSVGGTSGSPDTQYF
TRBV20-1,CSARDSYGYTF